This entry is about one TCR beta chain. Its antigen is unknown. Only in-frame clones appear in the TCRdb table, and some are missing; sequencing was by immunoSEQ multiplex PCR. The sample yields about 94,000 clones, under 90% seen once. CDR1 and CDR2 from the germline V gene are KGHSH and LQKENI. The CDR3 length is 15 residues. V lost 3 bases, J lost 0 bases, and 8 bases lay in between. This specimen belongs to a study of a mutant IDH1 vaccine in newly diagnosed glioma. Time point described: week 47, end of study. Each dose of the vaccine consisted of 300 ug of mutant IDH1 20-mer peptide, with topical imiquimod.

This chain connects TRBV18 to TRBJ1-4; D ambiguous. Sequences were derived from PBMCs, sampled from a glioma patient whose treatment included an IDH1 peptide vaccine. This sequence originates from a woman in her fifties or sixties with glioma. CDR3 bases: TGTGCCAGCTCACCTCCCAGTGCAACTAATGAAAAACTGTTTTTT. Protein: CASSPPSATNEKLFF.